This record covers a single TCR beta chain. A much bigger clone sits one base away, suggesting this may be a read error. Germline loops: CDR1 SGHTA, CDR2 FQGNSA. J gave up 1 base and V 5 bases, and 4 bases lay outside the gene matches. This CDR3 contains 15 residues. The sample comes from a study of blood T cells in healthy people across ages. Primers used in a second PCR of roughly 7 to 12 cycles were a sample-barcoded 5' primer and a J-beta primer mix. In TCRdb, the 5' RACE reads were re-called with MiXCR into one record per CDR3 protein. The table records over 450,000 distinct CDR3 sequences, about 24% of them present only once. Separately, the same data were catalogued under a study of T cells of mothers and their children.

Sequencing was performed on blood. The chain recombines TRBV7-2 with TRBJ1-5; 8 bases line up with TRBD1. This TCR was recovered from a boy aged 5 to 17 in good health. CDR3 sequence (DNA): TGTGCCAGCAGCCGGGACAGGACGAGCAATCAGCCCCAGCATTTT. Translated: CASSRDRTSNQPQHF.